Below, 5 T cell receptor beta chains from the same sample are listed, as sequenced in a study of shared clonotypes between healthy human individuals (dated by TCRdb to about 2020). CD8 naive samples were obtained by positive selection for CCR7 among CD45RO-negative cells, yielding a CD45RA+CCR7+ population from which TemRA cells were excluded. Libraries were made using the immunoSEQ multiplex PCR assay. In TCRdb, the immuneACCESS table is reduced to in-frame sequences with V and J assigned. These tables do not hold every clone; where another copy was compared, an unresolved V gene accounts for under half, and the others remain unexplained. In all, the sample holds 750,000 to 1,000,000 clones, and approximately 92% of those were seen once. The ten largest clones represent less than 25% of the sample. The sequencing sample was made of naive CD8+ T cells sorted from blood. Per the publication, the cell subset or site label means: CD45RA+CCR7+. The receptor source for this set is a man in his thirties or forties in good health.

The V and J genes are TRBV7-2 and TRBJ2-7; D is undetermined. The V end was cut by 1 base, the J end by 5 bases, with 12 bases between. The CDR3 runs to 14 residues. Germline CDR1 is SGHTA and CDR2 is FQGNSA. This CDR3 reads CASSLEAADHEQYF. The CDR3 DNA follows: TGTGCCAGCAGCTTAGAGGCGGCTGACCACGAGCAGTACTTC.

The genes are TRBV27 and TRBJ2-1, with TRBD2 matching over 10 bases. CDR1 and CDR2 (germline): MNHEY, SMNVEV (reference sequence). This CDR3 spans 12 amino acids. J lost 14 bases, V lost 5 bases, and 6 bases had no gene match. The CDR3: CASSTGLANKFF. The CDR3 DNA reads TGTGCCAGCAGTACGGGACTAGCGAATAAGTTCTTC.

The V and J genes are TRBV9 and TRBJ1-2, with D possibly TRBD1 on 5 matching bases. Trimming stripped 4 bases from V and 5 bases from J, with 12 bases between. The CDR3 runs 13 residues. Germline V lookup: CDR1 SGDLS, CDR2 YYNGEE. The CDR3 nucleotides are TGTGCCAGCAGCCCGGGACTGGCTTATGGCTACACCTTC. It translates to CASSPGLAYGYTF.

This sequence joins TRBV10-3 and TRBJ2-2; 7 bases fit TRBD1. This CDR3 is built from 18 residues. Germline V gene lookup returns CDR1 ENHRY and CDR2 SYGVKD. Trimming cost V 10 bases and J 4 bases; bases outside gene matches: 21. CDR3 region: CASLAGGSNLRFTGELFF. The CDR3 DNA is TGTGCCAGCCTCGCAGGGGGATCCAATTTGAGGTTCACCGGGGAGCTGTTTTTT.

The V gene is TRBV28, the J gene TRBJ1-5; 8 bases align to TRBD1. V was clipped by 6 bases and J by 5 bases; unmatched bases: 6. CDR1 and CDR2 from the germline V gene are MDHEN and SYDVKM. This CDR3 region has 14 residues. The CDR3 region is CASRTTGAHQPQHF. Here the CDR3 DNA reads TGTGCCAGCAGAACGACAGGGGCTCATCAGCCCCAGCATTTT.